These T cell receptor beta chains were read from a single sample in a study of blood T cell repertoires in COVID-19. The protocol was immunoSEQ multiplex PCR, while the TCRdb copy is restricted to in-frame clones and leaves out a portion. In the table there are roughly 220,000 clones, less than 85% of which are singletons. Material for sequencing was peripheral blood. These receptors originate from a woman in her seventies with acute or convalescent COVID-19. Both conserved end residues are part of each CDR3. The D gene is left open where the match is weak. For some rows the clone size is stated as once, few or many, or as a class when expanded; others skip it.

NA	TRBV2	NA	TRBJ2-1	CASSAPLDTRSYNEQFF	TGTGCCAGCAGTGCGCCCCTGGACACCCGCTCCTACAATGAGCAGTTCTTC
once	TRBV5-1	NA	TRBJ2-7	CASSLVAGQGSEQYF	TGCGCCAGCAGCTTGGTTGCGGGGCAGGGCTCCGAGCAGTACTTC
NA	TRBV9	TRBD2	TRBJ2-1	CASSATPGLTYNEQFF	TGTGCCAGCAGCGCGACTCCGGGACTAACATACAATGAGCAGTTCTTC
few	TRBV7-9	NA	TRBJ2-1	CASSLGSYSYNEQFF	TGTGCCAGCAGCTTGGGTAGCTACTCCTACAATGAGCAGTTCTTC
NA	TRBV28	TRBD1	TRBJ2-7	CASSPRDRGRVGAIYEQYF	TGTGCCAGCAGTCCCAGGGACAGGGGGCGCGTCGGGGCCATCTACGAGCAGTACTTC
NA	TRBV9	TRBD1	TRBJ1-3	CASSETGTAGNTIYF	TGTGCCAGCAGCGAGACAGGGACGGCTGGAAACACCATATATTTT
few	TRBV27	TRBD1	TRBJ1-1	CASRVTGGKAFF	TGTGCCAGCAGGGTGACAGGGGGCAAAGCTTTCTTT
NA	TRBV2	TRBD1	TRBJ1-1	CASSATGGMNTEAFF	TGTGCCAGCAGCGCGACAGGGGGCATGAACACTGAAGCTTTCTTT
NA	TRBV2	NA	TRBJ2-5	CASEVSETQYF	TGTGCCAGCGAGGTCTCGGAGACCCAGTACTTC
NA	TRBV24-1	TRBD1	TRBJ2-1	CATRETGYGNEQFF	TGTGCCACCAGGGAGACAGGGTACGGTAATGAGCAGTTCTTC
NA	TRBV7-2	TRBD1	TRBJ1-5	CASRRTGGEGNQPQHF	TGTGCCAGCAGGCGGACAGGGGGCGAGGGCAATCAGCCCCAGCATTTT
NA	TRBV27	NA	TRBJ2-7	CASSLYAAYEQYF	TGTGCCAGCAGTTTATACGCAGCCTACGAGCAGTACTTC
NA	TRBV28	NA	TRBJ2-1	CASSLFSAGNNEQFF	TGTGCCAGCAGTTTATTTTCTGCAGGGAACAATGAGCAGTTCTTC
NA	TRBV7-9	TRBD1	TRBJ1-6	CASSLGGTASYNSPLHF	TGTGCCAGCAGCTTAGGGGGGACAGCCTCCTATAATTCACCCCTCCACTTT
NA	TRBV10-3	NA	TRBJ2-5	CAISWTEQETQYF	TGTGCCATCAGCTGGACAGAGCAAGAGACCCAGTACTTC
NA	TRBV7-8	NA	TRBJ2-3	CASTTSPSTDTQYF	TGTGCCAGCACCACTAGCCCTAGCACAGATACGCAGTATTTT
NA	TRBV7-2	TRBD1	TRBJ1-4	CASSTWTGIRGNEKLFF	TGTGCCAGCAGCACTTGGACAGGGATTAGGGGTAATGAAAAACTGTTTTTT
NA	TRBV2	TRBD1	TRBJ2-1	CASSEQGQGVNEQFF	TGTGCCAGCAGTGAACAGGGACAGGGGGTCAATGAGCAGTTCTTC
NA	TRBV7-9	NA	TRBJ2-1	CASSPLKGDEQFF	TGTGCCAGCAGCCCTCTAAAAGGGGATGAGCAGTTCTTC
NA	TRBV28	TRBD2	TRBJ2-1	CASLAGGLNEQFF	TGTGCCAGCCTAGCGGGAGGGTTGAATGAGCAGTTCTTC
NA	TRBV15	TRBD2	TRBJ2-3	CATSRGAGVGTDTQYF	TGTGCCACCAGCAGGGGAGCGGGAGTGGGGACAGATACGCAGTATTTT
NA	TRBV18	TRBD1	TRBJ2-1	CASSPQEGTGTRNEQFF	TGTGCCAGCTCACCACAAGAAGGGACAGGGACTCGCAATGAGCAGTTCTTC
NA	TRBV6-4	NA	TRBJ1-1	CAIDRGNTEAFF	TGTGCCATTGATAGAGGGAACACTGAAGCTTTCTTT
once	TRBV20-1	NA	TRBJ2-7	CSASGGGLTSTYEQYF	TGCAGTGCTAGTGGTGGCGGACTCACGTCGACCTACGAGCAGTACTTC
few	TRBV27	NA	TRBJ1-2	CATSRGGWYTF	TGTGCCACAAGCCGGGGGGGGTGGTACACCTTC
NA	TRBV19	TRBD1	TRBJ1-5	CASSRTGVSSGQPQHF	TGTGCCAGTAGTCGGACAGGGGTCTCTTCGGGTCAGCCCCAGCATTTT
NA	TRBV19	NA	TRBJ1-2	CASSLEAAIGGYTF	TGTGCCAGTAGCCTTGAGGCCGCCATCGGGGGCTACACCTTC
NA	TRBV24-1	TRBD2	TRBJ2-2	CATGGLAGTTGELFF	TGTGCCACCGGCGGGCTAGCGGGAACCACCGGGGAGCTGTTTTTT
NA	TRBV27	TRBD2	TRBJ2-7	CASSLLREGGEQYF	TGTGCCAGCAGTTTATTGCGGGAGGGAGGGGAGCAGTACTTC
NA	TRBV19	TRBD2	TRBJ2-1	CASSIEGGTSGRISSYNEQFF	TGTGCCAGTAGTATAGAAGGGGGGACTAGCGGGAGGATTAGCTCCTACAATGAGCAGTTCTTC
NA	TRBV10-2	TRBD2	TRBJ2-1	CATRTSGGGEQFF	TGCGCCACGAGGACTAGCGGGGGGGGAGAGCAGTTCTTC
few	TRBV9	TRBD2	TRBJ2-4	CASSVGEGNIQYF	TGTGCCAGCAGCGTAGGGGAGGGGAACATTCAGTACTTC
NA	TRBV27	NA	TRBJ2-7	CASSLGGGPTYEQYF	TGTGCCAGCAGTTTAGGGGGGGGGCCCACCTACGAGCAGTACTTC
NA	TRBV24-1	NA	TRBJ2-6	CATSEATGANVLTF	TGTGCCACCAGTGAAGCAACTGGGGCCAACGTCCTGACTTTC
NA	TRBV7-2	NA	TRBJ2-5	CASGPTGIQTQYF	TGTGCCAGCGGACCTACAGGGATTCAGACCCAGTACTTC
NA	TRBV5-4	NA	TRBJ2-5	CASSLGDRKETQYF	TGTGCCAGCAGCTTGGGCGACAGGAAAGAGACCCAGTACTTC
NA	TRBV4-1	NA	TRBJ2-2	CASSRGFLNTGELFF	TGCGCCAGCAGTCGGGGGTTTTTGAACACCGGGGAGCTGTTTTTT
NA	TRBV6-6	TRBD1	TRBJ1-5	CASSYSGRGVQPQHF	TGTGCCAGCAGTTACTCAGGCAGGGGGGTTCAGCCCCAGCATTTT
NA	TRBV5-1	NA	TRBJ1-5	CASSLGGERPQHF	TGCGCCAGCAGCTTGGGGGGGGAGCGGCCCCAGCATTTT
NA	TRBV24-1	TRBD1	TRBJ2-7	CATSDRDRGYEQYF	TGTGCCACCAGTGACCGGGACAGGGGATACGAGCAGTACTTC
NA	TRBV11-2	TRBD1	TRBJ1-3	CASSPTGTGYSGNTIYF	TGTGCCAGCAGCCCAACCGGGACAGGTTACTCTGGAAACACCATATATTTT
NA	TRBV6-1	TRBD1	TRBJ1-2	CASSEAQDRGESYTF	TGTGCCAGCAGTGAAGCCCAAGACAGGGGCGAGAGCTACACCTTC
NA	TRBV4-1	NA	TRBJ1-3	CASSAPPGTWEWRHGNTIYF	TGCGCCAGCAGCGCCCCCCCCGGGACTTGGGAGTGGAGACACGGAAACACCATATATTTT
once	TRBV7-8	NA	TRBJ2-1	CASSVRGHPSYNEQFF	TGTGCCAGCAGCGTCCGCGGTCACCCCTCCTACAATGAGCAGTTCTTC
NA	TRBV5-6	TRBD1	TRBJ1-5	CASSRLGQRSNQPQHF	TGTGCCAGCAGCAGACTGGGACAGCGGAGCAATCAGCCCCAGCATTTT
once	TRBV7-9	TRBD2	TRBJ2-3	CASSLGTSGTSDTQYF	TGTGCCAGCAGCTTGGGGACTAGCGGGACGTCAGATACGCAGTATTTT
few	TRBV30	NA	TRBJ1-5	CAWTGARNQPQHF	TGTGCCTGGACTGGGGCGCGCAATCAGCCCCAGCATTTT
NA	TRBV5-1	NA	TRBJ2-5	CASSLLSAKQETQYF	TGCGCCAGCAGCTTGTTAAGCGCTAAACAAGAGACCCAGTACTTC